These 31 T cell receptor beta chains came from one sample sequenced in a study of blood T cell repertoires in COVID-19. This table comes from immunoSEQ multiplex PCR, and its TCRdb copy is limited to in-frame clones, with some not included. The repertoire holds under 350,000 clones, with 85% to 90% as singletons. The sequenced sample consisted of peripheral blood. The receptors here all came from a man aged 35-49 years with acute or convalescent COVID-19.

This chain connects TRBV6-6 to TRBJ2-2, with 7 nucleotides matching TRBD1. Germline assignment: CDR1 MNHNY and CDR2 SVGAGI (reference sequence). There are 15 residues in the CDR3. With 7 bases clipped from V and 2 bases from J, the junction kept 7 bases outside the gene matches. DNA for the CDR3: TGTGCCAGCACCCTAGGGGGCGCAAACACCGGGGAGCTGTTTTTT. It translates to CASTLGGANTGELFF.

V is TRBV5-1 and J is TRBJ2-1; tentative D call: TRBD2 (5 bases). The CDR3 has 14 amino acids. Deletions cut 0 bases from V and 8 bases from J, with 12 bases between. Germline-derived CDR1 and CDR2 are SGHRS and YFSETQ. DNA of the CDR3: TGCGCCAGCAGCTTGGCCGGGCTAGCCGATGAGCAGTTCTTC. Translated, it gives CASSLAGLADEQFF.

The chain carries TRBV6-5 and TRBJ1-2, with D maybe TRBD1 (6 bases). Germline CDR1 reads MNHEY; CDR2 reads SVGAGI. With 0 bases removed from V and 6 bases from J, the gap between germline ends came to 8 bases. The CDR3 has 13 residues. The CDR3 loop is CASSYSAGDGYTF. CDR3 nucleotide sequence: TGTGCCAGCAGTTACTCTGCAGGGGATGGCTACACCTTC.

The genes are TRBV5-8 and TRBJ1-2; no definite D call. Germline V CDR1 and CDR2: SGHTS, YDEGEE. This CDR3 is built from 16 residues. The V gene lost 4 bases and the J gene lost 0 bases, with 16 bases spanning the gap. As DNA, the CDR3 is TGTGCCAGCAGCCGCTTGACGTCTCTAGCTAACTATGGCTACACCTTC. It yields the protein CASSRLTSLANYGYTF.

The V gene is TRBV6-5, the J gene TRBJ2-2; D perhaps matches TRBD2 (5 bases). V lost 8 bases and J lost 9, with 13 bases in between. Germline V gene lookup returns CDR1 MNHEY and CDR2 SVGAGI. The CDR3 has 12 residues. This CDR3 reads CASGRGGWELFF. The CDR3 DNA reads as TGTGCCAGCGGCAGAGGAGGCTGGGAGCTGTTTTTT.

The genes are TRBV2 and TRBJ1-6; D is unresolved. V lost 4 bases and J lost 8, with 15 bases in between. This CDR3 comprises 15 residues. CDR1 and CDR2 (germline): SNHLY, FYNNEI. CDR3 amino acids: CASSANTPRDSPLHF. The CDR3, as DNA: TGTGCCAGCAGTGCAAATACCCCCCGAGATTCACCCCTCCACTTT. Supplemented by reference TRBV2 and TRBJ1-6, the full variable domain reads EPEVTQTPSHQVTQMGQEVILRCVPISNHLYFYWYRQILGQKVEFLVSFYNNEISEKSEIFDDQFSVERPDGSNFTLKIRSTKLEDSAMYFCASSANTPRDSPLHFGNGTRLTVT.

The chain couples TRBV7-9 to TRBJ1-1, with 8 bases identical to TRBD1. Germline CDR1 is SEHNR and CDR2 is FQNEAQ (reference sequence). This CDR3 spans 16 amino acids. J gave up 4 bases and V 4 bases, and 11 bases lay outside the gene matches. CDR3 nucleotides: TGTGCCAGCAGCTCCGCAGGGGGCGCCCCGGGCACTGAAGCTTTCTTT. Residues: CASSSAGGAPGTEAFF. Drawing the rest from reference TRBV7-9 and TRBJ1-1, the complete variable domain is DTGVSQNPRHKITKRGQNVTFRCDPISEHNRLYWYRQTLGQGPEFLTYFQNEAQLEKSRLLSDRFSAERPKGSFSTLEIQRTEQGDSAMYLCASSSAGGAPGTEAFFGQGTRLTVV.

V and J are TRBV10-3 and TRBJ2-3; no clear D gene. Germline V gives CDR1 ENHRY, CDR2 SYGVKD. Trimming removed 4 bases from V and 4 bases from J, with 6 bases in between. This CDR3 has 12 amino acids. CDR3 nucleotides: TGTGCCATCAGTGCACGGGCAGATACGCAGTATTTT. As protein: CAISARADTQYF.

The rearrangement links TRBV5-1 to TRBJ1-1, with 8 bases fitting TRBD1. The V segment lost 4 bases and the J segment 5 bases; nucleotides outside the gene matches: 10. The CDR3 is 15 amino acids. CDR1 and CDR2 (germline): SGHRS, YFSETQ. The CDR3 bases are TGCGCCAGCAGCAACGCACAGGGGGATGGGACTGAAGCTTTCTTT. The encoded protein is CASSNAQGDGTEAFF. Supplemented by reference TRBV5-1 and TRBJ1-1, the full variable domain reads KAGVTQTPRYLIKTRGQQVTLSCSPISGHRSVSWYQQTPGQGLQFLFEYFSETQRNKGNFPGRFSGRQFSNSRSEMNVSTLELGDSALYLCASSNAQGDGTEAFFGQGTRLTVV.

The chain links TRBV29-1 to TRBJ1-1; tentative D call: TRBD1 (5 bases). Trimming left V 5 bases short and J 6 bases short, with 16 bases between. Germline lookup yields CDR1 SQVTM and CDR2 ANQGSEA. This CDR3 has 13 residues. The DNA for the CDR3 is TGCAGCGTTCGATGGGCGGGGCTGGCTGAAGCTTTCTTT. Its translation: CSVRWAGLAEAFF.

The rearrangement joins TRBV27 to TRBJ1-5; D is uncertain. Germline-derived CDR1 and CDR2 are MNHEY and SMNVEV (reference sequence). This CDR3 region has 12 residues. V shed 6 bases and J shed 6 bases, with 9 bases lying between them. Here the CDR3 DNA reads TGTGCCAGCAGCCGAATCGGTCAGCCCCAGCATTTT. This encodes CASSRIGQPQHF.

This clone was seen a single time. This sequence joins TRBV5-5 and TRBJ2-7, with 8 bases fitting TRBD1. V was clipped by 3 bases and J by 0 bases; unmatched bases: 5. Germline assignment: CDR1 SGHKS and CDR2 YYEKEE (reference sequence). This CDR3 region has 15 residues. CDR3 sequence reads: CASSWAGQASYEQYF. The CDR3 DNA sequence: TGTGCCAGCAGCTGGGCGGGACAGGCCTCCTACGAGCAGTACTTC.

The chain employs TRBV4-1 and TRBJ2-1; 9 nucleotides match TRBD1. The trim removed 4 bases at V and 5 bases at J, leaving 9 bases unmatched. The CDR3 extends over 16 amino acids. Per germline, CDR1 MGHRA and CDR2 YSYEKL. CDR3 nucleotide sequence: TGCGCCAGCAGCCCGGGACAGGGCGAATTAAACAATGAGCAGTTCTTC. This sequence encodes CASSPGQGELNNEQFF.

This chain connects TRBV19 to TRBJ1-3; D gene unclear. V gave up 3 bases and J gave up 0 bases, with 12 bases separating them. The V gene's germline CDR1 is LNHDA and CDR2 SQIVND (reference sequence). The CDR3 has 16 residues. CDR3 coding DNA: TGTGCCAGTAGTATGGAGGAGGCTACCTCTGGAAACACCATATATTTT. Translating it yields CASSMEEATSGNTIYF.

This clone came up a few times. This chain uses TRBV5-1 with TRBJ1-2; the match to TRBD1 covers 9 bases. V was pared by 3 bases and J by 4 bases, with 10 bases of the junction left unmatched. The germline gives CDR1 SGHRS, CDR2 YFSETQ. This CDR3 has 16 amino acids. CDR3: CASSSSWTGEIYGYTF. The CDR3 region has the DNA TGCGCCAGCAGCTCGTCTTGGACAGGGGAGATCTATGGCTACACCTTC. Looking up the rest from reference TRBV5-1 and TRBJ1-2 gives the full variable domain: KAGVTQTPRYLIKTRGQQVTLSCSPISGHRSVSWYQQTPGQGLQFLFEYFSETQRNKGNFPGRFSGRQFSNSRSEMNVSTLELGDSALYLCASSSSWTGEIYGYTFGSGTRLTVV.

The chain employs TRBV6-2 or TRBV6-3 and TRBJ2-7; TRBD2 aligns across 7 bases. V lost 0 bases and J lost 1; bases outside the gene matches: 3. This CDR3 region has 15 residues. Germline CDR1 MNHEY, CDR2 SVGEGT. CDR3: CASSYSAGVSYEQYF. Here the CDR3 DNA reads TGTGCCAGCAGTTACTCCGCGGGGGTGTCCTACGAGCAGTACTTC.

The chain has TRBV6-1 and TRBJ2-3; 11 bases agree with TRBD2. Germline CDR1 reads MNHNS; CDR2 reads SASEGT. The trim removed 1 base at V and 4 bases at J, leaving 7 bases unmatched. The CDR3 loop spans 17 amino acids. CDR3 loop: CASSEGVAGGPPDTQYF. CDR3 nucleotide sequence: TGTGCCAGCAGTGAAGGGGTAGCGGGGGGGCCCCCAGATACGCAGTATTTT.

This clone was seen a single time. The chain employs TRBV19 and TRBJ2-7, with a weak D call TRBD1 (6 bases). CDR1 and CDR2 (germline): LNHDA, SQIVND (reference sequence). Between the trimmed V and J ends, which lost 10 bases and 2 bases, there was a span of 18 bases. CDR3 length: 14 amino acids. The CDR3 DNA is TGTGCCACCGCCATGGGGGCAGGACCCTACGAGCAGTACTTC. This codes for CATAMGAGPYEQYF.

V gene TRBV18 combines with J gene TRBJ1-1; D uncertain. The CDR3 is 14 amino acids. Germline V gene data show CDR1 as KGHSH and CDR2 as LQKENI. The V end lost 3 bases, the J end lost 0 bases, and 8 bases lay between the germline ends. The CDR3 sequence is CASSPSTVNTEAFF. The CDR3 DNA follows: TGTGCCAGCTCACCGTCTACAGTGAACACTGAAGCTTTCTTT.

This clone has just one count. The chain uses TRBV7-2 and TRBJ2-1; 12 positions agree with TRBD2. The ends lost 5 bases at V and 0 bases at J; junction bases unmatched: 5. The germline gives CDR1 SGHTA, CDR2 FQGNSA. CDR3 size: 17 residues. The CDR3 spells CASSPRTSGVSYNEQFF. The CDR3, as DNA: TGTGCCAGCAGCCCGAGGACTAGCGGGGTCTCCTACAATGAGCAGTTCTTC.

The CDR3 sequence is CATDITGGGYEQYF. The CDR3 nucleotides read TGTGCCACCGACATAACAGGGGGGGGCTACGAGCAGTACTTC. V gene TRBV6-6 combines with J gene TRBJ2-7; possibly TRBD1 for D (8 bases). The CDR3 runs to 14 residues. Germline V lookup: CDR1 MNHNY, CDR2 SVGAGI (reference sequence). V dropped 10 bases and J dropped 3 bases, with 19 bases sitting between them.

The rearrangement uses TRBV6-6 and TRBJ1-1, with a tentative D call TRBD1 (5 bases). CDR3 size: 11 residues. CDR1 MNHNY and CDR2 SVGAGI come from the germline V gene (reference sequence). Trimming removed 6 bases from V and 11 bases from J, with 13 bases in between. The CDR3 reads CASSSGLRAFF. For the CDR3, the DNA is TGTGCCAGCAGCTCGGGACTGAGGGCTTTCTTT.

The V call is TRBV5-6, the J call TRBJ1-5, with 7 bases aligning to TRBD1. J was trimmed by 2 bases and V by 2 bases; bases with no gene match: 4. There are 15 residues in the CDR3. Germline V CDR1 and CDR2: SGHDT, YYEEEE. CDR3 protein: CASSLKGAGNQPQHF. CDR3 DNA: TGTGCCAGCAGCTTAAAGGGGGCCGGCAATCAGCCCCAGCATTTT.

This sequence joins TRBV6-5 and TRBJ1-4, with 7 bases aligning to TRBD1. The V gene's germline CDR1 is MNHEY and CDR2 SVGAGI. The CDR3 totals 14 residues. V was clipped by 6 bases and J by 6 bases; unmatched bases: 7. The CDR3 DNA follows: TGTGCCAGCAGCGACAGGGAAAATGATGAAAAACTGTTTTTT. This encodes CASSDRENDEKLFF.

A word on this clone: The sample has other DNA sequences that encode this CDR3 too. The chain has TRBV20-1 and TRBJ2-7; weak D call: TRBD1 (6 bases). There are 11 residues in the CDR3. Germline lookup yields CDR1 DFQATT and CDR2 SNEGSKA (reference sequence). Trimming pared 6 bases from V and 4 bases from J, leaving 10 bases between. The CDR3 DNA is TGCAGTGCAGAAACAGGGTACGAGCAGTACTTC. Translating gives CSAETGYEQYF.

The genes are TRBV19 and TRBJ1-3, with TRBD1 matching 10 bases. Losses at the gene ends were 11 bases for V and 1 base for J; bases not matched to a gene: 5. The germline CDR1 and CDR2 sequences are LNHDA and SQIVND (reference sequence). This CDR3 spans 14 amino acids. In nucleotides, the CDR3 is TGTGCCTGCCGGGACAGGGGTTCTGGAAACACCATATATTTT. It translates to CACRDRGSGNTIYF. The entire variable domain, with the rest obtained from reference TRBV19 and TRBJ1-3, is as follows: DGGITQSPKYLFRKEGQNVTLSCEQNLNHDAMYWYRQDPGQGLRLIYYSQIVNDFQKGDIAEGYSVSREKKESFPLTVTSAQKNPTAFYLCACRDRGSGNTIYFGEGSWLTVV.

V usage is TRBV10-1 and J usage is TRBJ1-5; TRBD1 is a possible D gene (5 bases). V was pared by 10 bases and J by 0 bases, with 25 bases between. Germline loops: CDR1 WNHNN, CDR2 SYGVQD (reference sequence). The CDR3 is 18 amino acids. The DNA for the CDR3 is TGCGCCACCTTTGGGGCCCCCGCCAGGATTTATAGCAATCAGCCCCAGCATTTT. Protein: CATFGAPARIYSNQPQHF.

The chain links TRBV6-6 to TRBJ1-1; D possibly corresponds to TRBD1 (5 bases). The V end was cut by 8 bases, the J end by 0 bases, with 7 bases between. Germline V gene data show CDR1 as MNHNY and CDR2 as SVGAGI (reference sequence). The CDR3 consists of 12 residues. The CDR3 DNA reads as TGTGCCAGCGGGGGGATGAACACTGAAGCTTTCTTT. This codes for CASGGMNTEAFF.

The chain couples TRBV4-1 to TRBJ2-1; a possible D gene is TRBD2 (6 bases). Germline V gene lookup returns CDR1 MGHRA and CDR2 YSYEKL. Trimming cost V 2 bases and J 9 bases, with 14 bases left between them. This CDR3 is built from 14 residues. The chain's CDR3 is CASSQRMGGLEQFF. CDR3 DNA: TGCGCCAGCAGCCAACGGATGGGGGGACTTGAGCAGTTCTTC.

The CDR3 spells CASSLWGGVNNEQFF. The CDR3 DNA reads as TGTGCCAGCAGTTTATGGGGGGGGGTGAACAATGAGCAGTTCTTC. The chain carries TRBV27 and TRBJ2-1; 7 bases are shared with TRBD2. This CDR3 spans 15 amino acids. V shed 1 base and J 5 bases; nucleotides not matched to a gene: 5. The germline V gene has CDR1 MNHEY and CDR2 SMNVEV (reference sequence).

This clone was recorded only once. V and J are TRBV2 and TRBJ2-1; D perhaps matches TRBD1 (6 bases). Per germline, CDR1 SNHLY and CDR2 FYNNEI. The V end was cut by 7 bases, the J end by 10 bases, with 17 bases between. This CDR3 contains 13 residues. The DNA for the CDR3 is TGTGCCAGCAACTCAGGGGCGGTAGGGGAGCAGTTCTTC. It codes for CASNSGAVGEQFF.